Sequencing of this T cell receptor (beta chain) was carried out in a study of cytomegalovirus exposure and HLA in healthy donors. Study observations and caveats: A later analysis revealed that TCR association rates differed between HLA loci, peaking at DRB1 and bottoming out at HLA-C. Roughly uniform depth of sequencing across donors was assumed in presence/absence analyses. A link between a missense DCLRE1C variant and TCR beta V- and J-gene trimming emerged from a later analysis.

The CDR3 sequence is 15 residues long. The germline CDR1 and CDR2 sequences are LNHDA and SQIVND (reference sequence). Both 60 Vbeta primers and 13 Jbeta primers went into the PCR. The repertoire was sequenced with immunoSEQ multiplex PCR; TCRdb's copy has only in-frame clones and lacks some. Seen here are around 94,000 clones, about four fifths observed once, and the top ten hold about 9.3%. Concerning this clone itself: What it binds is not known. Germline is not matched at one junction end, which may reflect a read error.

Material for sequencing was PBMCs. This TCR came from a human donor in good health. The rearrangement joins TRBV19 to TRBJ2-2; 8 bases map to TRBD1. CDR3 nucleotide sequence: TGTGCCAGTATCTCAGGGGGCACAAACAGCGGGGAGCTGTTTTTT. It is translated as CASISGGTNSGELFF. Together with reference TRBV19 and TRBJ2-2, the CDR3 gives the full variable domain: DGGITQSPKYLFRKEGQNVTLSCEQNLNHDAMYWYRQDPGQGLRLIYYSQIVNDFQKGDIAEGYSVSREKKESFPLTVTSAQKNPTAFYLCASISGGTNSGELFFGEGSRLTVL.